The clone carrying this TCR beta chain was seen a handful of times. The antigen remains undetermined. These data come from a study of response to subunit inactivated influenza vaccine. The study, taken as a whole, reports: Authors suggested each seasonal flu vaccination may recruit only limited numbers of new T cells.

TCRdb re-called the RT-PCR reads through MiXCR, storing one row per CDR3 protein. The table lists 600,000 to 850,000 distinct CDR3 sequences, 13% to 15% of them singletons. The CDR3 covers 20 residues. Trimming pared 4 bases from V and 0 bases from J, leaving 22 bases between. Germline V gene sequence: CDR1 ENHRY, CDR2 SYGVKD. Sequences were derived from PBMCs from blood, sampled 14 to 15 days before vaccination. J is TRBJ2-6 and V is TRBV10-3, with D perhaps TRBD1 (5 bases). The TCR was taken from a man aged 50 to 60 who received an inactivated influenza vaccine. The CDR3 nucleotides are TGTGCCATCAGTGCCAGGTCAGGGAATAACTCTCCCTCTGGGGCCAACGTCCTGACTTTC. The encoded protein is CAISARSGNNSPSGANVLTF.